Sequencing of this T cell receptor beta chain was carried out in a study of CXCR3-negative and CXCR3-positive naive CD8 T cells. At the level of the study: Every library held about 1.5 +/- 0.3 million TRB reads, and the total came to around 150 million.

Turning to this clonotype: Its antigen is undetermined.

5' RACE that incorporated UMI labels was used to prepare the TRB cDNA libraries. TCRdb reanalyzed the 5' RACE reads and collapses them to one entry per CDR3 protein, without DNA. The listing records more than 50,000 distinct CDR3 sequences. This CDR3 is 13 amino acids long. Per the germline V gene, CDR1 is MDHEN and CDR2 is SYDVKM. The study's findings and limits: Naive cells used TRBV-TRBJ genes in much the same way whether CXCR3-negative or CXCR3-positive; memory cells did not. Partial loss of CXCR3 expression followed cryopreservation; most assays used fresh PBMCs. Surface CD5 matched across naive subsets, and TRB CDR3 properties served to infer TCR strength.

This TCR derives from a human donor in good health. Some clones in this sample may be carry-over from other donors' samples. The specimen sequenced was naive CXCR3- CD8+ T cells from blood. Specified subset: CD45RO-CCR7+CD27+CD95- naive CD8+ T cells lacking CXCR3 (TNR3-). The chain recombines TRBV28 with TRBJ2-1; TCRdb calls TRBD1, which cannot be checked without DNA. The CDR3 region is CASRDSSYNEQFF. The variable domain in full, completed from reference TRBV28 and TRBJ2-1, reads DVKVTQSSRYLVKRTGEKVFLECVQDMDHENMFWYRQDPGLGLRLIYFSYDVKMKEKGDIPEGYSVSREKKERFSLILESASTNQTSMYLCASRDSSYNEQFFGPGTRLTVL.